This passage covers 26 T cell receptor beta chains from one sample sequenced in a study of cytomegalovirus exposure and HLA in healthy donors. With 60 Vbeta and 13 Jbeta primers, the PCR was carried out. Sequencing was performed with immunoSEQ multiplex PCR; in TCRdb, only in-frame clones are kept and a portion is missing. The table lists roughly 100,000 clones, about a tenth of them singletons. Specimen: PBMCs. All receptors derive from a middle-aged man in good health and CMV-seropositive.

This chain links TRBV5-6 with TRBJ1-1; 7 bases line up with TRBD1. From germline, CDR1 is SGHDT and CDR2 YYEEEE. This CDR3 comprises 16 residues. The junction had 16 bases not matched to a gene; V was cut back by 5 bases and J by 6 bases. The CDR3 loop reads CASSFGRVGQVAEAFF. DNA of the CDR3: TGTGCCAGCAGTTTTGGCCGAGTAGGACAGGTCGCTGAAGCTTTCTTT.

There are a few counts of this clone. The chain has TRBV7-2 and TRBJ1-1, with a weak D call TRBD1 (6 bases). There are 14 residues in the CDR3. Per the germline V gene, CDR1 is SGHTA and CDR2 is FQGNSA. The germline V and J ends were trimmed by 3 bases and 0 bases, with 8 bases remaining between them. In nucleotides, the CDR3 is TGTGCCAGCAGCTTTACAGGGATGAACACTGAAGCTTTCTTT. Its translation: CASSFTGMNTEAFF.

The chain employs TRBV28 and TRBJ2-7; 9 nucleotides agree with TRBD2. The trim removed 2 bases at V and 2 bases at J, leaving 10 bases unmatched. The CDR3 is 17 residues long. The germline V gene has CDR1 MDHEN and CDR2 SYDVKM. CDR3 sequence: CASSLRGGRAITYEQYF. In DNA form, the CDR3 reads TGTGCCAGCAGTTTACGTGGCGGGAGGGCCATCACCTACGAGCAGTACTTC.

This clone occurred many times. The CDR3 loop reads CASSPPSGRADNEQFF. CDR3 DNA sequence: TGTGCCAGCAGCCCGCCAAGCGGGAGGGCCGACAATGAGCAGTTCTTC. The chain combines TRBV7-9 with TRBJ2-1; TRBD2 agrees at 10 bases. The germline gives CDR1 SEHNR, CDR2 FQNEAQ (reference sequence). V shed 5 bases and J 5 bases; nucleotides not matched to a gene: 9. This CDR3 comprises 16 residues.

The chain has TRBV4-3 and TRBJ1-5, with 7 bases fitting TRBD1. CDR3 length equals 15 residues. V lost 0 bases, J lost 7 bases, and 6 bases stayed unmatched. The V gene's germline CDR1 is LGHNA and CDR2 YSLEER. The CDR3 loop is CASSQDFQGGQPQHF. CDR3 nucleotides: TGCGCCAGCAGCCAAGATTTTCAGGGGGGCCAGCCCCAGCATTTT.

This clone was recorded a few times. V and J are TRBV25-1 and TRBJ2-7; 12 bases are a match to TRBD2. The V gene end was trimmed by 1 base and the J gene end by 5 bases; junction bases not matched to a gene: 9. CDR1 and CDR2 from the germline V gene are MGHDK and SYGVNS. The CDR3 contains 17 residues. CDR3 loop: CASSESPLLAGGNEQYF. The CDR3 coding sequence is TGTGCCAGCAGTGAATCCCCTTTACTAGCGGGAGGAAACGAGCAGTACTTC.

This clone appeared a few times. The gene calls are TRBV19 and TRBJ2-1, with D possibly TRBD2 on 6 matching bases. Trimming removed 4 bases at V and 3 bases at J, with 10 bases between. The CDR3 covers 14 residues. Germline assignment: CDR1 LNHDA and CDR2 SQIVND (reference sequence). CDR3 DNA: TGTGCCAGTAGTACTCTAGCGAACTACAATGAGCAGTTCTTC. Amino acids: CASSTLANYNEQFF.

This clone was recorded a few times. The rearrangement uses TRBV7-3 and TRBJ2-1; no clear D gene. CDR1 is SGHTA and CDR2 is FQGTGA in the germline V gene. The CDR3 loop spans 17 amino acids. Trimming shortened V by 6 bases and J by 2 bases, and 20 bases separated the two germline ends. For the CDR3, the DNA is TGTGCCAGCAGTTCTAGACCCGGCCTCCTTCCCTACAATGAGCAGTTCTTC. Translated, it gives CASSSRPGLLPYNEQFF.

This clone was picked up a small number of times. CDR3 DNA sequence: TGCGCCACCCGGGGGGGCGCCGGGGTGAACACTGAAGCTTTCTTT. Residues: CATRGGAGVNTEAFF. V usage is TRBV5-1 and J usage is TRBJ1-1, with D maybe TRBD1 (6 bases). The CDR3 consists of 15 residues. Germline loops: CDR1 SGHRS, CDR2 YFSETQ. V was clipped by 9 bases and J by 0 bases, with 18 bases between them.

CDR3 DNA sequence: TGCGCCAGCAGCTTGAACAGGGACTATGGCTACACCTTC. This translates into CASSLNRDYGYTF. The rearrangement uses TRBV5-1 and TRBJ1-2; TRBD1 is a possible D gene (6 bases). This CDR3 is 13 amino acids long. Trimming removed 1 base from V and 3 bases from J, with 7 bases in between. Germline V gene lookup returns CDR1 SGHRS and CDR2 YFSETQ.

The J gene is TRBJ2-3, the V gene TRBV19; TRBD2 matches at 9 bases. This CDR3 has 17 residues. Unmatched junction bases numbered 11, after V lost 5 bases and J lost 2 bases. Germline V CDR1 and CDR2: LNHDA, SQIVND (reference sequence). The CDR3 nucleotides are TGTGCCAGTAGTTCCCCCGGGCTAGCGGGACTCACAGATACGCAGTATTTT. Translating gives CASSSPGLAGLTDTQYF.

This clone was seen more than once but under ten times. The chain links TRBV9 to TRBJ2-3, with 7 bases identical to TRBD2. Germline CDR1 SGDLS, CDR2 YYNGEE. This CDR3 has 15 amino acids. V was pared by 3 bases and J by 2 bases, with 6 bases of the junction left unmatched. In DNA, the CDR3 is TGTGCCAGCAGCGCAGCTAGCGGATACACAGATACGCAGTATTTT. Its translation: CASSAASGYTDTQYF.

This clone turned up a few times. Here the CDR3 DNA reads TGTGCCAGCAGCACCCCGGGACAGAACACCGGGGAGCTGTTTTTT. Its protein is CASSTPGQNTGELFF. This chain uses TRBV5-6 with TRBJ2-2; tentatively, D is TRBD1 (6 bases). CDR1 and CDR2 from the germline V gene are SGHDT and YYEEEE. V lost 4 bases, J lost 1 base, and 11 bases lay in between. The length of the CDR3 is 15 residues.

CDR3 sequence: CASSLEAGNTGELFF. The DNA for the CDR3 is TGCGCCAGCAGCTTGGAAGCAGGAAACACCGGGGAGCTGTTTTTT. This chain connects TRBV5-1 to TRBJ2-2; no clear D gene. The V and J ends lost 0 bases and 2 bases respectively, with 8 bases between them. The CDR3 totals 15 residues. Looked up from germline, CDR1 is SGHRS and CDR2 is YFSETQ. The full variable domain, its missing parts supplied by reference TRBV5-1 and TRBJ2-2, is KAGVTQTPRYLIKTRGQQVTLSCSPISGHRSVSWYQQTPGQGLQFLFEYFSETQRNKGNFPGRFSGRQFSNSRSEMNVSTLELGDSALYLCASSLEAGNTGELFFGEGSRLTVL.

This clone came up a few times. The CDR3 sequence is CASSPLRTEAFF. Written as DNA, the CDR3 is TGTGCCAGCAGCCCCCTGAGGACTGAAGCTTTCTTT. The chain joins TRBV7-2 to TRBJ1-1; unclear D gene. Trimming stripped 5 bases from V and 5 bases from J, with 9 bases between. Looked up from germline, CDR1 is SGHTA and CDR2 is FQGNSA. The CDR3 has 12 amino acids.

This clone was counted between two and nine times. CDR3 sequence: CASSAGQGDNTIYF. The CDR3 nucleotides are TGCGCCAGCAGCGCGGGACAGGGGGACAACACCATATATTTT. The genes are TRBV5-1 and TRBJ1-3, with 11 bases fitting TRBD1. Germline V CDR1 and CDR2: SGHRS, YFSETQ. This CDR3 has 14 residues. Trimming at V came to 4 bases and at J to 7 bases, leaving 4 bases not matched to a gene.

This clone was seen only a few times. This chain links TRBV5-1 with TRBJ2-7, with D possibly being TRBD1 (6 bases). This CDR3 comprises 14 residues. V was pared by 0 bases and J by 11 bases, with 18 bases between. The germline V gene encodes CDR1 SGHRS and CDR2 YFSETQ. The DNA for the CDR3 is TGCGCCAGCAGCTTGGTCCCTGGACAGCGTAGTGAGTACTTC. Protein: CASSLVPGQRSEYF.

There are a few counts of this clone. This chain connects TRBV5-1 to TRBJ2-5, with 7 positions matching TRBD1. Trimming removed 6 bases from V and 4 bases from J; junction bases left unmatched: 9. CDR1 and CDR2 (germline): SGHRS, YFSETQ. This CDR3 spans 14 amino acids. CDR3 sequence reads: CASTADRATETQYF. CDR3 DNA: TGCGCCAGCACTGCAGACAGGGCAACAGAGACCCAGTACTTC.

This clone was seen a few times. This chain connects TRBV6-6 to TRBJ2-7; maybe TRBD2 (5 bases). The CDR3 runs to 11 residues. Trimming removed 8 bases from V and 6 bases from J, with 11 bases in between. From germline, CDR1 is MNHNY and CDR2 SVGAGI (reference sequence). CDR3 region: CASGTRAEQYF. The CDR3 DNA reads TGTGCCAGCGGAACTAGGGCCGAGCAGTACTTC.

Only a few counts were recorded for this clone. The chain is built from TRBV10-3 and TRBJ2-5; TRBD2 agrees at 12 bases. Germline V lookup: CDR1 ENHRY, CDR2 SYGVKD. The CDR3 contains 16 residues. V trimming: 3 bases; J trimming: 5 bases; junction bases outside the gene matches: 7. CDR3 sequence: CAISDPSGRALETQYF. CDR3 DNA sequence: TGTGCCATCAGTGACCCTAGCGGGAGGGCCTTGGAGACCCAGTACTTC.

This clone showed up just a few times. CDR3: CASSPRTGLDEQYF. In DNA form, the CDR3 reads TGTGCCAGCAGCCCACGGACAGGGCTGGACGAGCAGTACTTC. This chain joins TRBV5-4 and TRBJ2-7, with TRBD1 matching over 8 bases. CDR1 is SGHNT and CDR2 is YYREEE in the germline V gene (reference sequence). CDR3 length: 14 amino acids. Unmatched junction bases numbered 8, after V lost 4 bases and J lost 5 bases.

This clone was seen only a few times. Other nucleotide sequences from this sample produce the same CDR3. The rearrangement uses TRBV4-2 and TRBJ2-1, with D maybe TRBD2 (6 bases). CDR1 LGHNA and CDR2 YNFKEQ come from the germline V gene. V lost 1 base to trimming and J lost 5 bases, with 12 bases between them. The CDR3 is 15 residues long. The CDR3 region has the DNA TGTGCCAGCAGCCAAGCTCCATCGGGGGACAATGAGCAGTTCTTC. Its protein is CASSQAPSGDNEQFF.

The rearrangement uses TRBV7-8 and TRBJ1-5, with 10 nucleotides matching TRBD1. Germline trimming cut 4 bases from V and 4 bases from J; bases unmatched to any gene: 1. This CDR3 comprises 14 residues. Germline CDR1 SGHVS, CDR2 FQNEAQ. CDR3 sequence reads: CASSSDRGNQPQHF. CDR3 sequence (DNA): TGTGCCAGCAGCTCGGACAGGGGGAATCAGCCCCAGCATTTT. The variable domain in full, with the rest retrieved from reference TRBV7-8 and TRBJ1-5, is GAGVSQSPRYKVAKRGQDVALRCDPISGHVSLFWYQQALGQGPEFLTYFQNEAQLDKSGLPSDRFFAERPEGSVSTLKIQRTQQEDSAVYLCASSSDRGNQPQHFGDGTRLSIL.

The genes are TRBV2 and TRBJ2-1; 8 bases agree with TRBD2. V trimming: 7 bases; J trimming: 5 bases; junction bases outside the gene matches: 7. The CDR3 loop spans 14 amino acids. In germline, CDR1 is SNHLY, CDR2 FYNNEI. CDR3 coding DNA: TGTGCCAGCAATACGGGAGGGCCCGACAATGAGCAGTTCTTC. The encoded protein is CASNTGGPDNEQFF.

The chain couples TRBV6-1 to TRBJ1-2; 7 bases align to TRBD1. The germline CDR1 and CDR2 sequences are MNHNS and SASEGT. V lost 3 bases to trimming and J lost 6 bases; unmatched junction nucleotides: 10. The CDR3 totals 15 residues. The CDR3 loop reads CASSDGAGGSHGYTF. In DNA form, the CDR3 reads TGTGCCAGCAGTGATGGGGCAGGGGGATCTCATGGCTACACCTTC.

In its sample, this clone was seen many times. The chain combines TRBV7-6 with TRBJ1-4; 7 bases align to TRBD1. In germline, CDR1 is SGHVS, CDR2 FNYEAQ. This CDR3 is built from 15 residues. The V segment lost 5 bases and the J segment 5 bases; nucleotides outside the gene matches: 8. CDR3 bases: TGTGCCAGCAGCACCACCGGGACAGCGAATGAAAAACTGTTTTTT. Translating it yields CASSTTGTANEKLFF.